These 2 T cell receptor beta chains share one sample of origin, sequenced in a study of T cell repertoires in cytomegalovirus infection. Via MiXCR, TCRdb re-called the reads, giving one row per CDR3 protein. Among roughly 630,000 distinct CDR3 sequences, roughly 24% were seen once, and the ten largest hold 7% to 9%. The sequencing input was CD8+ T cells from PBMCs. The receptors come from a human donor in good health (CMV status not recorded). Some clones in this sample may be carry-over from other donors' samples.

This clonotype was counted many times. As DNA, the CDR3 is TGTGCCAGCAGCTCGGAACTAGAGGGGTATAATTCACCCCTCCACTTT. Translation: CASSSELEGYNSPLHF. The rearrangement uses TRBV7-6 and TRBJ1-6, with D perhaps TRBD1 (5 bases). Germline loops: CDR1 SGHVS, CDR2 FNYEAQ. Trimming pared 4 bases from V and 4 bases from J, leaving 14 bases between. The CDR3 contains 16 residues.

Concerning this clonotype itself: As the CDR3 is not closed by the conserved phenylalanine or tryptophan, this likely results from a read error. In DNA form, the CDR3 reads TGTGCCAGCAGCCAAGAGGGAAACACCATATATTCT. Residues: CASSQEGNTIYS. The chain uses TRBV14 and TRBJ1-3; D not certain. The germline V gene encodes CDR1 SGHDN and CDR2 FVKESK. The V end was cut by 0 bases, the J end by 4 bases, with 1 base between. The CDR3 runs to 12 residues.